The 30 T cell receptor beta chains below come from one sample, sequenced in a study of beta chain features in type 1 diabetes. Study-wide results and caveats: Researchers report that Type 1 diabetes patients had moderately but significantly shorter TCRB CDR3s across all four CD4+ subsets.

Their cognate antigens are unknown. TCRB transcripts that were expressed got sequenced, as all of the isolated RNA had been reverse transcribed. TCRdb's table, derived via immunoSEQ multiplex PCR, lists solely in-frame clones and lacks some. The table lists 250,000 to 350,000 clones, 15% of them singletons. Sample: naive CD4+ T cells from blood. Source of these receptors: a man aged 18 to 30 with type 1 diabetes.

This clone was counted a few times. The chain uses TRBV7-8 and TRBJ2-4, with D perhaps TRBD2 (6 bases). The CDR3 loop spans 14 amino acids. Trimming stripped 6 bases from V and 1 base from J, with 10 bases between. Germline CDR1 reads SGHVS; CDR2 reads FQNEAQ. The CDR3 spells CASRPRGAKNIQYF. DNA of the CDR3: TGTGCCAGCAGACCGCGGGGCGCCAAAAACATTCAGTACTTC.

The chain combines TRBV7-8 with TRBJ2-3, with 8 bases lining up with TRBD2. J lost 0 bases, V lost 5 bases, and 10 bases had no gene match. There are 17 residues in the CDR3. Germline V gene data show CDR1 as SGHVS and CDR2 as FQNEAQ. The CDR3 reads CASSERLAPLSTDTQYF. The CDR3 nucleotides are TGTGCCAGCAGCGAACGACTAGCGCCACTTAGCACAGATACGCAGTATTTT.

CDR3 in DNA: TGTGCCAGCAGCTTGGTGAGGGACACTGAAGCTTTCTTT. Its translation is CASSLVRDTEAFF. This sequence joins TRBV5-4 and TRBJ1-1; D unclear. V lost 0 bases and J 3 bases, leaving 6 bases between the germline ends. The CDR3 length is 13 residues. Germline V lookup: CDR1 SGHNT, CDR2 YYREEE (reference sequence).

This clone was recorded a few times. The chain couples TRBV25-1 to TRBJ1-1, with a weak D call TRBD1 (6 bases). The CDR3 totals 14 residues. With 4 bases removed from V and 1 base from J, the gap between germline ends came to 10 bases. CDR1 and CDR2 from the germline V gene are MGHDK and SYGVNS. CDR3: CASSGGHPNTEAFF. The CDR3 DNA is TGTGCCAGCAGTGGGGGACACCCGAACACTGAAGCTTTCTTT.

The CDR3 sequence is CSVGGLAHNEQFF. The CDR3, as DNA: TGCAGCGTTGGGGGACTAGCACACAATGAGCAGTTCTTC. V gene TRBV29-1 combines with J gene TRBJ2-1, with TRBD2 matching 9 bases. CDR1 is SQVTM and CDR2 is ANQGSEA in the germline V gene. V lost 4 bases and J lost 5; bases outside the gene matches: 3. The CDR3 sequence is 13 residues long.

The chain joins TRBV19 to TRBJ1-2, with a tentative D call TRBD1 (6 bases). Germline CDR1 reads LNHDA; CDR2 reads SQIVND (reference sequence). This CDR3 contains 13 residues. Trimming took 3 bases from V and 8 from J, leaving 13 bases between them. The CDR3 nucleotides are TGTGCCAGTAGTATGGGGGCCGGACCAGGCTACACCTTC. It codes for CASSMGAGPGYTF.

This clone was seen a few times. V usage is TRBV13 and J usage is TRBJ2-7; D not certain. V was clipped by 1 base and J by 1 base, with 2 bases between them. Per germline, CDR1 PRHDT and CDR2 FYEKMQ (reference sequence). CDR3 length equals 12 residues. The CDR3 DNA sequence: TGTGCCAGCAGCTTAGCGTCCTACGAGCAGTACTTC. Translating gives CASSLASYEQYF.

There are a few counts of this clone. The rearrangement joins TRBV15 to TRBJ2-5; the D gene is possibly TRBD1 (7 bases). CDR1 and CDR2 from the germline V gene are LNHNV and YYDKDF (reference sequence). Deletions cut 5 bases from V and 2 bases from J, with 21 bases between. This CDR3 is 17 amino acids long. In DNA form, the CDR3 reads TGTGCCACCAGCCGGAACACAGGGGAAGCGGGTCAAGAGACCCAGTACTTC. Amino acid sequence: CATSRNTGEAGQETQYF.

The chain is built from TRBV30 and TRBJ2-3; D gene unclear. There are 13 residues in the CDR3. Germline CDR1 reads GTSNPN; CDR2 reads SVGIG (reference sequence). With 0 bases removed from V and 1 base from J, the gap between germline ends came to 5 bases. The CDR3 sequence: CAWSVFGTDTQYF. CDR3 DNA sequence: TGTGCCTGGAGTGTATTCGGCACAGATACGCAGTATTTT.

The table lists this clone with a few counts. The CDR3 loop is CASSNRQNQPQHF. The CDR3 nucleotides read TGTGCCAGCAGCAATCGACAGAATCAGCCCCAGCATTTT. This chain joins TRBV21-1 and TRBJ1-5; the listed D gene, TRBD1, was not tested against the DNA. TRBV21-1 is annotated as a pseudogene. The CDR3 runs to 13 residues.

This clone was counted only a few times. The rearrangement links TRBV30 to TRBJ2-7; 7 bases match TRBD1. The CDR3 is made up of 13 amino acids. Per the germline V gene, CDR1 is GTSNPN and CDR2 is SVGIG (reference sequence). V dropped 2 bases and J dropped 0; count of bases not matched to a gene: 1. The CDR3 sequence: CAWSRTGSYEQYF. CDR3 DNA: TGTGCCTGGAGTCGGACAGGCTCCTACGAGCAGTACTTC.

The chain has TRBV7-7 and TRBJ2-5; 8 bases agree with TRBD1. The V segment lost 5 bases and the J segment 3 bases; nucleotides outside the gene matches: 11. Germline V lookup: CDR1 SSHAT, CDR2 FNYEAQ (reference sequence). The CDR3 is made up of 16 amino acids. The DNA of the CDR3 is TGTGCCAGCAGCCCGACCGGGACAGGATTAAAAGAGACCCAGTACTTC. Translating gives CASSPTGTGLKETQYF.

The J gene is TRBJ2-5, the V gene TRBV9; 8 bases align to TRBD2. The CDR3 has 15 amino acids. Losses at the gene ends were 3 bases for V and 5 bases for J; bases not matched to a gene: 9. Germline values: CDR1 SGDLS, CDR2 YYNGEE. CDR3 protein: CASSGGPGGPETQYF. Here the CDR3 DNA reads TGTGCCAGCAGCGGGGGCCCGGGGGGGCCGGAGACCCAGTACTTC. Using reference TRBV9 and TRBJ2-5 for the parts outside the CDR3, the full variable domain is DSGVTQTPKHLITATGQRVTLRCSPRSGDLSVYWYQQSLDQGLQFLIQYYNGEERAKGNILERFSAQQFPDLHSELNLSSLELGDSALYFCASSGGPGGPETQYFGPGTRLLVL.

This clone has just a few counts. The chain has TRBV19 and TRBJ2-7, with 8 bases that match TRBD1. CDR1 and CDR2 from the germline V gene are LNHDA and SQIVND (reference sequence). The CDR3 is made up of 15 amino acids. The J segment lost 3 bases and the V segment lost 4 bases, leaving 8 bases of the junction unmatched. The DNA for the CDR3 is TGTGCCAGTAGTACCGGACAGGGAATCAGCTACGAGCAGTACTTC. Translated: CASSTGQGISYEQYF.

This clone came up a few times. The chain joins TRBV2 to TRBJ2-3; 7 bases fit TRBD2. The J segment lost 10 bases and the V segment lost 4 bases, leaving 5 bases of the junction unmatched. CDR1 is SNHLY, CDR2 FYNNEI, per germline. This CDR3 spans 12 amino acids. CDR3 sequence reads: CASSGGLDAQYF. In nucleotides, the CDR3 is TGTGCCAGCAGTGGTGGACTAGACGCGCAGTATTTT.

This clone has a handful of counts. The chain recombines TRBV5-1 with TRBJ2-3, with 9 positions matching TRBD1. Germline CDR1 is SGHRS and CDR2 is YFSETQ. V trimming: 4 bases; J trimming: 8 bases; junction bases outside the gene matches: 17. This CDR3 contains 17 residues. The CDR3 sequence is CASSQTSPGTGFSTQYF. DNA for the CDR3: TGCGCCAGCAGCCAAACCAGTCCCGGGACAGGGTTCAGTACGCAGTATTTT.

This clone was observed a few times. The chain carries TRBV30 and TRBJ1-5; 8 positions match TRBD1. The CDR3 is 16 residues long. V shed 3 bases and J 4 bases; nucleotides not matched to a gene: 11. Germline CDR1 reads GTSNPN; CDR2 reads SVGIG (reference sequence). CDR3 DNA sequence: TGTGCCTGGAGCGATGGATTCAGGGGGCGAAATCAGCCCCAGCATTTT. Protein: CAWSDGFRGRNQPQHF.

V usage is TRBV18 and J usage is TRBJ1-5, with D possibly TRBD1 on 5 matching bases. Deletions cut 3 bases from V and 7 bases from J, with 10 bases between. Germline V CDR1 and CDR2: KGHSH, LQKENI. This CDR3 is 13 amino acids long. The CDR3 loop is CASSPTTEQPQHF. CDR3 DNA: TGTGCCAGCTCACCGACGACAGAACAGCCCCAGCATTTT.

In its sample, this clone was seen a few times. The chain employs TRBV9 and TRBJ2-2, with 9 bases aligning to TRBD2. Per germline, CDR1 SGDLS and CDR2 YYNGEE. This CDR3 is 17 amino acids long. Trimming at V came to 2 bases and at J to 1 base, leaving 6 bases not matched to a gene. The CDR3 loop reads CASSVSLAGRNTGELFF. The CDR3 DNA is TGTGCCAGCAGCGTCTCCCTAGCGGGGAGGAACACCGGGGAGCTGTTTTTT.

This clone was recorded a few times. The chain employs TRBV18 and TRBJ1-1; D remains ambiguous. Deletions cut 0 bases from V and 8 bases from J, with 13 bases between. This CDR3 is 14 amino acids long. Germline V CDR1 and CDR2: KGHSH, LQKENI. In nucleotides, the CDR3 is TGTGCCAGCTCACCACCGGCGAGGGCCCTCGAAGCTTTCTTT. Amino acid sequence: CASSPPARALEAFF.

This clone occurred a few times. This specimen includes other DNA sequences encoding the same CDR3. The V gene is TRBV5-1, the J gene TRBJ2-7; 8 bases match TRBD1. The CDR3 has 13 residues. V lost 3 bases to trimming and J lost 3 bases; unmatched junction nucleotides: 2. Germline lookup yields CDR1 SGHRS and CDR2 YFSETQ. The CDR3 sequence is CASSYDRGYEQYF. The CDR3 region has the DNA TGCGCCAGCAGCTACGACAGGGGCTACGAGCAGTACTTC.

The rearrangement links TRBV9 to TRBJ2-7; D unresolved. This CDR3 comprises 13 residues. Germline V gives CDR1 SGDLS, CDR2 YYNGEE. V lost 0 bases, J lost 4 bases, and 8 bases lay in between. The CDR3 bases are TGTGCCAGCAGCGTAGGACTCACTTACGAGCAGTACTTC. Amino acids: CASSVGLTYEQYF.

V usage is TRBV30 and J usage is TRBJ2-6; D gene unclear. Germline V gene sequence: CDR1 GTSNPN, CDR2 SVGIG (reference sequence). The CDR3 is 16 amino acids. The germline V and J ends were trimmed by 4 bases and 2 bases, with 15 bases remaining between them. The CDR3 sequence is CAWTFTTRAGANVLTF. In DNA form, the CDR3 reads TGTGCCTGGACCTTCACGACCCGGGCTGGGGCCAACGTCCTGACTTTC.

This clone was detected a few times. The chain combines TRBV6-5 with TRBJ2-7, with TRBD2 matching 10 bases. There are 15 residues in the CDR3. V lost 6 bases to trimming and J lost 0 bases; unmatched junction nucleotides: 5. In germline, CDR1 is MNHEY, CDR2 SVGAGI. Here the CDR3 reads CASSPGLAFSYEQYF. In DNA, the CDR3 is TGTGCCAGCAGCCCGGGACTAGCGTTCTCCTACGAGCAGTACTTC.

This sequence joins TRBV18 and TRBJ1-1; D is undetermined. Germline V CDR1 and CDR2: KGHSH, LQKENI. The CDR3 loop spans 14 amino acids. V gave up 0 bases and J gave up 5 bases, with 10 bases separating them. The CDR3 spells CASSPPSVETEAFF. CDR3 DNA: TGTGCCAGCTCACCACCTAGCGTGGAGACTGAAGCTTTCTTT.

This sequence joins TRBV30 and TRBJ2-7, with 9 bases lining up with TRBD2. CDR3 length: 15 amino acids. Looked up from germline, CDR1 is GTSNPN and CDR2 is SVGIG (reference sequence). Unmatched junction bases numbered 8, after V lost 5 bases and J lost 0 bases. The CDR3 is CAWQAISGSSYEQYF. Here the CDR3 DNA reads TGTGCCTGGCAAGCCATTAGCGGGAGCTCCTACGAGCAGTACTTC.

V gene TRBV4-3 combines with J gene TRBJ2-2; the D is unclear. This CDR3 is built from 16 residues. Germline values: CDR1 LGHNA, CDR2 YSLEER. Trimming removed 0 bases from V and 3 bases from J, with 11 bases in between. The CDR3 protein is CASSQDIGRYTGELFF. In DNA form, the CDR3 reads TGCGCCAGCAGCCAAGATATAGGCAGGTACACCGGGGAGCTGTTTTTT.

V usage is TRBV5-6 and J usage is TRBJ2-3; D is ambiguous. The germline V and J ends were trimmed by 2 bases and 0 bases, with 10 bases remaining between them. CDR1 is SGHDT and CDR2 is YYEEEE in the germline V gene. The CDR3 has 15 residues. In DNA, the CDR3 is TGTGCCAGCAGCTTTGTAGAAGCTAGCACAGATACGCAGTATTTT. Translation gives CASSFVEASTDTQYF.

This clone has a handful of counts. The CDR3 region has the DNA TGTGCCACCAGCAGAGTGTTGGCGGGGGGCCAGTATACGCAGTATTTT. Translating it yields CATSRVLAGGQYTQYF. This sequence joins TRBV15 and TRBJ2-3; TRBD2 aligns across 8 bases. The CDR3 runs 16 residues. Germline V gene data show CDR1 as LNHNV and CDR2 as YYDKDF (reference sequence). V trimming: 1 base; J trimming: 7 bases; junction bases outside the gene matches: 10.

The chain uses TRBV11-2 and TRBJ2-7, with TRBD1 matching over 7 bases. The germline CDR1 and CDR2 sequences are SGHAT and FQNNGV. J lost 6 bases, V lost 5 bases, and 7 bases had no gene match. The CDR3 has 13 amino acids. The CDR3 here is CASSASPGGEQYF. In DNA form, the CDR3 reads TGTGCCAGCAGCGCGTCCCCAGGGGGCGAGCAGTACTTC.